The next 28 T cell receptor delta chains were all read from a single sample in a study of gamma-delta T cells after stem cell transplantation. TCRdb re-processed the RT-PCR reads using CATT. In the table there are several thousand delta-chain clones, more than 15% of which are singletons. Sequences were obtained from gamma-delta T cells. The source is a human donor. It is not recorded whose cells these are; they may come from a transplant donor.

Sample share makes this clone medium-sized. J is TRDJ1 and V is TRDV2; TRDD3 agrees at 9 bases. Germline trimming cut 0 bases from V and 8 bases from J; bases unmatched to any gene: 15. The germline CDR1 and CDR2 sequences are GEAIGNYY and EKD. This CDR3 contains 17 residues. The CDR3 loop reads CACDTLTREDWGRKLIF. CDR3 in DNA: TGTGCCTGTGACACCCTCACTCGCGAGGACTGGGGGAGGAAACTCATCTTT.

Points on this clone: A read error likely explains this, since a far larger clone differs by one base. CDR3 protein: CARDTLGDKNDDKLIF. The CDR3 DNA sequence: TGTGCCCGTGACACGCTGGGGGATAAGAACGACGATAAACTCATCTTT. This sequence joins TRDV2 and TRDJ1; 10 bases agree with TRDD3. Germline V CDR1 and CDR2: GEAIGNYY, EKD. This CDR3 contains 16 residues.

This clone turned up a few times. A much larger clone is a single base away; this may be a read error. This chain connects TRDV2 to TRDJ1; the match to TRDD3 covers 8 bases. Germline assignment: CDR1 GEAIGNYY and CDR2 EKD. Trimming removed 3 bases from V and 0 bases from J; junction bases left unmatched: 11. This CDR3 region has 17 residues. The DNA for the CDR3 is TGTGCCTGTGACGCCTTACCCTGGGGGAACCACACCGATAAACTCATCTTT. This gives the protein CACDALPWGNHTDKLIF.

The chain couples TRDV2 to TRDJ3, with 7 bases matching TRDD3. Looked up from germline, CDR1 is GEAIGNYY and CDR2 is EKD. The CDR3 is 19 amino acids. Trimming removed 0 bases from V and 1 base from J; junction bases left unmatched: 8. The CDR3 nucleotides are TGTGCCTGTGACACCCCTGGGGGCCCCAGGTCCTGGGACACCCGACAGATGTTTTTC. It codes for CACDTPGGPRSWDTRQMFF.

This clone appeared a few times. This likely reflects a read error, since a far larger clone is one base away. The chain couples TRDV2 to TRDJ1; tentative D call: TRDD3 (6 bases). The CDR3 runs to 14 residues. CDR1 is GEAIGNYY, CDR2 EKD, per germline. In DNA form, the CDR3 reads TGTGCCCGTGAAACCGTGGGGATCACCGATAAACTCATCTTT. It encodes CARETVGITDKLIF.

J is TRDJ1 and V is TRDV2; 11 bases are a match to TRDD3. This CDR3 region has 20 residues. The trim removed 4 bases at V and 3 bases at J, leaving 21 bases unmatched. Germline V gene data show CDR1 as GEAIGNYY and CDR2 as EKD. DNA of the CDR3: TGTGCCTGTGATCAAGTGGGGGATACGAGCCGCGAACCCATCCCCGATAAACTCATCTTT. Amino acid sequence: CACDQVGDTSREPIPDKLIF.

The CDR3 DNA reads as TGTGCCTGTGACACCGTCATGTCGGGGGATACGCCCAATAAACTCATCTTT. Protein sequence: CACDTVMSGDTPNKLIF. This chain connects TRDV2 to TRDJ1; 10 bases fit TRDD3. V lost 0 bases to trimming and J lost 6 bases; unmatched junction nucleotides: 12. The CDR3 covers 17 residues. Germline-derived CDR1 and CDR2 are GEAIGNYY and EKD.

The chain joins TRDV2 to TRDJ1; 9 bases are shared with TRDD3. Germline V lookup: CDR1 GEAIGNYY, CDR2 EKD. V dropped 3 bases and J dropped 0; count of bases not matched to a gene: 10. The CDR3 covers 17 residues. DNA of the CDR3: TGTGCCTGTGACCCCCTACGATCTGGGGGATACACCGATAAACTCATCTTT. It specifies CACDPLRSGGYTDKLIF.

To note about this clone: This probably arose from a read error, given a far larger clone one base away. The rearrangement links TRDV2 to TRDJ3; 12 bases align to TRDD3. Germline loops: CDR1 GEAIGNYY, CDR2 EKD. The CDR3 extends over 19 amino acids. DNA of the CDR3: TGTGCCTGTGACTCGATACTGGGGGATACCTCCTGGGACGCCCGACAGATGTTTTTC. Residues: CACDSILGDTSWDARQMFF.

By sample share, this clone is large (0.1 to 1%). J is TRDJ1 and V is TRDV2; TRDD3 aligns across 9 bases. Germline V CDR1 and CDR2: GEAIGNYY, EKD. The V gene end was trimmed by 0 bases and the J gene end by 0 bases; junction bases not matched to a gene: 16. There are 20 residues in the CDR3. The CDR3 DNA reads as TGTGCCTGTGACACCGCGGCTCGCGGAGTACTGGGGGAAGACACCGATAAACTCATCTTT. Translating it yields CACDTAARGVLGEDTDKLIF.

Turning to this clone: The junction departs from germline at one end; a sequencing error may be responsible. This chain links TRDV2 with TRDJ1; D ambiguous. Germline CDR1 GEAIGNYY, CDR2 EKD. CDR3 size: 15 residues. The CDR3 coding sequence is TGTGCCTGTGACCCTCTCGTCGGAGGCGCCGATAAACTCATCTTC. This gives the protein CACDPLVGGADKLIF.

The rearrangement uses TRDV2 and TRDJ1; 7 bases agree with TRDD3. The length of the CDR3 is 19 residues. Germline V lookup: CDR1 GEAIGNYY, CDR2 EKD. J was trimmed by 0 bases and V by 1 base; bases with no gene match: 16. The CDR3 DNA reads as TGTGCCTGTGACACGGCGGGGGATTCCCCCCGTTCCGACACCGATAAACTCATCTTT. Translating it yields CACDTAGDSPRSDTDKLIF.

This clone showed up just a few times. A much larger clone differs from this one at a single base, so this may be a read error. The chain uses TRDV2 and TRDJ3; 9 bases match TRDD3. This CDR3 contains 20 residues. CDR1 is GEAIGNYY and CDR2 is EKD in the germline V gene. The CDR3 DNA reads as TGTGCCTGCGACAGTACTGGGGGACACCTTGGCTCCTGTGACACCCGACAGATGTTTTTC. Translating gives CACDSTGGHLGSCDTRQMFF.

The V gene is TRDV2, the J gene TRDJ1; no definite D call. Germline values: CDR1 GEAIGNYY, CDR2 EKD. The CDR3 loop spans 15 amino acids. Trimming took off 3 bases at V and 0 bases at J, with 13 bases between the two ends. The CDR3 loop reads CACDPAGKYTDKLIF. As DNA, the CDR3 is TGTGCCTGTGACCCTGCAGGGAAGTACACCGATAAACTCATCTTT.

This clone occurred a few times. The V and J genes are TRDV2 and TRDJ1; TRDD3 might be the D (6 bases). The CDR3 covers 15 residues. V shed 0 bases and J shed 3 bases, with 13 bases lying between them. Germline-derived CDR1 and CDR2 are GEAIGNYY and EKD. DNA for the CDR3: TGTGCCTGTGACACCTGGGGGGACAACGCCGATAAACTCATCTTT. Translating it yields CACDTWGDNADKLIF.

This clone was counted between two and nine times. The junction shows a germline mismatch at one end, possibly a read error. This chain uses TRDV2 with TRDJ1; 7 bases are shared with TRDD3. CDR1 and CDR2 (germline): GEAIGNYY, EKD. The CDR3 spans 15 residues. The CDR3 reads CACDTLGANGDNLIF. The CDR3 DNA reads TGTGCCTGTGACACGCTGGGGGCTAACGGCGATAACCTCATCTTT.

To note about this clone: Relative to the germline gene, one junction end is altered; a read error may explain this. The sample has other DNA sequences that encode this CDR3 too. The genes are TRDV2 and TRDJ1; 12 nucleotides match TRDD3. The CDR3 is made up of 26 amino acids. Germline lookup yields CDR1 GEAIGNYY and CDR2 EKD. The CDR3 reads CACDTVPTGPIKLGDTLTLYTDKLIF. The CDR3 region has the DNA TGTGCATGTGACACCGTTCCTACGGGGCCTATAAAACTGGGGGATACCTTGACTTTGTACACCGATAAACTCATCTTT.

Only a few counts were recorded for this clone. A much larger clone is a single base away; this may be a read error. The chain links TRDV2 to TRDJ1, with TRDD3 as a possible D gene (6 bases). Germline CDR1 reads GEAIGNYY; CDR2 reads EKD. The CDR3 totals 16 residues. DNA for the CDR3: TGTGCCCGTGACACCGTTTCCGGACTGGGCACCGATAAACTCATCTTT. It translates to CARDTVSGLGTDKLIF.

This clone is categorized as medium-sized. The chain has TRDV2 and TRDJ1; D remains ambiguous. The CDR3 runs to 17 residues. V lost 0 bases and J 0 bases, leaving 16 bases between the germline ends. Germline CDR1 is GEAIGNYY and CDR2 is EKD. CDR3 sequence: CACDTVGLRPYTDKLIF. CDR3 in DNA: TGTGCCTGTGACACCGTGGGACTCCGCCCGTACACCGATAAACTCATCTTT.

To note about this clone: A much larger clone lies one base from this, so it may be a read error. The same CDR3 arises from other DNA sequences in this sample as well. The chain couples TRDV2 to TRDJ1, with 10 positions matching TRDD3. The length of the CDR3 is 19 residues. The V and J ends lost 3 bases and 11 bases, in that order; junction bases with no gene match: 26. Germline lookup yields CDR1 GEAIGNYY and CDR2 EKD. The CDR3 DNA reads TGTGCCTGTGACCCACTTACGCAAATCGCTAATGGGGGATACACAAGCCTCATCTTT. Protein sequence: CACDPLTQIANGGYTSLIF.

In its sample, this clone is medium-sized. J is TRDJ1 and V is TRDV2, with a possible D match to TRDD3 (5 bases). CDR1 is GEAIGNYY, CDR2 EKD, per germline. Between the trimmed V and J ends, which lost 0 bases and 2 bases, there was a span of 15 bases. The length of the CDR3 is 16 residues. The DNA for the CDR3 is TGTGCCTGTGACACCGTTACTGGCGGACCAACCGATAAACTCATCTTT. This translates into CACDTVTGGPTDKLIF.

This clone appeared a few times. This chain links TRDV2 with TRDJ1; 13 bases align to TRDD3. The CDR3 spans 18 residues. CDR1 is GEAIGNYY, CDR2 EKD, per germline. V lost 0 bases, J lost 0 bases, and 6 bases stayed unmatched. This CDR3 is CACDTLLGDTLYTDKLIF. For the CDR3, the DNA is TGTGCCTGTGACACCCTACTGGGGGATACGCTATACACCGATAAACTCATCTTT.

By its share, this clone is medium-sized. The chain uses TRDV2 and TRDJ1; D is ambiguous. CDR1 and CDR2 (germline): GEAIGNYY, EKD. This CDR3 region has 16 residues. V dropped 0 bases and J dropped 4 bases, with 17 bases sitting between them. For the CDR3, the DNA is TGTGCCTGTGACACCGTGGGACTAAACCCCCGCGATAAACTCATCTTT. Encoded protein: CACDTVGLNPRDKLIF.

This clone rates as large. V and J are TRDV2 and TRDJ1; 12 bases are a match to TRDD3. J was trimmed by 2 bases and V by 0 bases; bases with no gene match: 15. This CDR3 region has 20 residues. Germline CDR1 reads GEAIGNYY; CDR2 reads EKD. Here the CDR3 reads CACDTVGTGGYRGSTDKLIF. The CDR3 nucleotides read TGTGCCTGTGACACCGTGGGTACTGGGGGATACCGAGGGAGTACCGATAAACTCATCTTT.

The rearrangement uses TRDV2 and TRDJ1; possibly TRDD3 for D (5 bases). This CDR3 is 16 amino acids long. The germline V and J ends were trimmed by 3 bases and 0 bases, with 16 bases remaining between them. The germline V gene encodes CDR1 GEAIGNYY and CDR2 EKD. This CDR3 reads CACDSISGVHTDKLIF. The CDR3 DNA sequence: TGTGCCTGTGACTCCATATCGGGGGTCCACACCGATAAACTCATCTTT.

For this clone: One end of the junction does not line up with germline, which may come from a read error. The rearrangement joins TRDV2 to TRDJ1; TRDD3 matches at 10 bases. The germline gives CDR1 GEAIGNYY, CDR2 EKD. The CDR3 length is 20 residues. The CDR3, as DNA: TGTGCCTGTGACACCCTGCTGGGGGATATGGATCCCACCACCACCGATACACTCATCTTT. Translating it yields CACDTLLGDMDPTTTDTLIF.

This clone has more than one count but fewer than ten. V usage is TRDV2 and J usage is TRDJ1; 10 bases are a match to TRDD3. The CDR3 sequence is 19 residues long. J gave up 0 bases and V 0 bases, and 12 bases lay outside the gene matches. Germline-derived CDR1 and CDR2 are GEAIGNYY and EKD. DNA for the CDR3: TGTGCCTGTGACACCCTATTTCAGGGGGATACGCCAAACACCGATAAACTCATCTTT. Translation gives CACDTLFQGDTPNTDKLIF.

This clone was seen more than once but under ten times. The CDR3 coding sequence is TGTGCCTGTGACAACCTACTGGGGGATACGGCGACCACCGATAAACTCATCTTT. Translating gives CACDNLLGDTATTDKLIF. The V and J genes are TRDV2 and TRDJ1, with 13 bases matching TRDD3. In germline, CDR1 is GEAIGNYY, CDR2 EKD. J was trimmed by 1 base and V by 2 bases; bases with no gene match: 9. CDR3 length: 18 amino acids.